The present entry profiles one T cell receptor beta chain with its context. The length of the CDR3 is 16 residues. J lost 3 bases, V lost 0 bases, and 4 bases had no gene match. The germline gives CDR1 SGHRS, CDR2 YFSETQ. The data derive from a study of neurological immune-mediated disorders. Time point of the sample: longitudinal time-point 1 (baseline). The method for making cDNA was 5'RACE, and it used 10-nucleotide random UMIs. Each CDR3 protein gets one entry after TCRdb re-called the 5' RACE reads with MiXCR. The data contain around 60,000 distinct CDR3 sequences, around 10% of them seen just once; the ten biggest clones take up 6.5% to 8%.

The sequence derives from a male donor with HTLV-1-associated myelopathy (HAM/TSP). The material sequenced was PBMCs. V gene TRBV5-1 combines with J gene TRBJ2-5, with 11 bases lining up with TRBD1. CDR3 sequence reads: CASSLAPGQGEETQYF. The CDR3 nucleotides read TGCGCCAGCAGCTTGGCCCCGGGACAGGGGGAAGAGACCCAGTACTTC.